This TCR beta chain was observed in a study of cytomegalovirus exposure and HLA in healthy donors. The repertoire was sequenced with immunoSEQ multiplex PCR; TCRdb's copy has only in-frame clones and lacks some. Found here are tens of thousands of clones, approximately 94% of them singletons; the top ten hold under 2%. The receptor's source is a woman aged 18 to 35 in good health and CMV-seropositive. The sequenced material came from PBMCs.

The DNA for the CDR3 is TGTGCCAGCAGCCGATTACCGAGAACTAGCGGCACCTACAATGAGCAGTTCTTC. Residues: CASSRLPRTSGTYNEQFF. The J gene is TRBJ2-1, the V gene TRBV4-2; TRBD2 matches 8 bases. CDR1 and CDR2 (germline): LGHNA, YNFKEQ. CDR3 length: 18 residues. V gave up 4 bases and J gave up 2 bases; unmatched junction bases: 13.